The source of this T cell receptor (beta chain) is a study of T cell repertoires in cytomegalovirus infection. Looking at the study overall: Peptides in the study included HLA-C-restricted and HLA-B-restricted CMV epitopes. Indications of both CMV infection and matching HLA type were provided by public TCR beta signatures. Study-level results: It was HLA-C-restricted CMV-specific TCR beta clonotypes that dominated the response ex vivo.

TCRdb fed the reads into MiXCR, producing one record per CDR3 protein. The repertoire holds roughly 80,000 distinct CDR3 sequences, with about 24% as singletons. V gave up 6 bases and J gave up 0 bases, with 18 bases separating them. In germline, CDR1 is MDHEN, CDR2 SYDVKM. CDR3 size: 17 residues. This clonotype was found a few times. The antigen remains undetermined. The rearrangement uses TRBV28 and TRBJ1-5, with D possibly matching TRBD1 (5 bases). The specimen comprised CD8+ T cells from cultured PBMCs, sampled from culture after CMV antigen stimulation. The clonotype comes from a human donor in good health (CMV status not recorded). Some clones in this sample may be carry-over from other donors' samples. The CDR3 bases are TGTGCCAGCAGGCGGGGCACCCCAGACAATAGCAATCAGCCCCAGCATTTT. Its translation is CASRRGTPDNSNQPQHF.